What follows describes a single T cell receptor (beta chain). In Seattle, patients joined the study during active infection and were tracked longitudinally. In the original processing: Amplifying reference gene primers gave estimates of nucleated cell counts. Here immunoSEQ multiplex PCR was the method, and the copy in TCRdb shows in-frame clones only, minus some. V, J and clone size are those of that table, while D and trimming were read from the DNA. The repertoire includes about 270,000 clones, roughly 90% of them detected once, and less than 15% sits in the top ten. This CDR3 has 15 amino acids. Germline V CDR1 and CDR2: SEHNR, FQNEAQ (reference sequence). The V end was cut by 0 bases, the J end by 10 bases, with 16 bases between. This sample is part of a study of blood T cell repertoires in COVID-19. As for the study in general: The United States, Italy and Spain were the sources of the acute and convalescent COVID-19 samples. Sources were T cells, B-cell-depleted T cells, or PBMCs; the material itself was cDNA or gDNA.

The receptor was derived from a woman aged 25 to 45 with COVID-19, enrolled during active disease. Sequencing input: peripheral blood. The rearrangement joins TRBV7-9 to TRBJ2-1; D might be TRBD2 (5 bases). CDR3: CASSLARGSRPEQFF. The CDR3 DNA reads TGTGCCAGCAGCTTAGCTCGGGGTTCCCGCCCCGAGCAGTTCTTC.